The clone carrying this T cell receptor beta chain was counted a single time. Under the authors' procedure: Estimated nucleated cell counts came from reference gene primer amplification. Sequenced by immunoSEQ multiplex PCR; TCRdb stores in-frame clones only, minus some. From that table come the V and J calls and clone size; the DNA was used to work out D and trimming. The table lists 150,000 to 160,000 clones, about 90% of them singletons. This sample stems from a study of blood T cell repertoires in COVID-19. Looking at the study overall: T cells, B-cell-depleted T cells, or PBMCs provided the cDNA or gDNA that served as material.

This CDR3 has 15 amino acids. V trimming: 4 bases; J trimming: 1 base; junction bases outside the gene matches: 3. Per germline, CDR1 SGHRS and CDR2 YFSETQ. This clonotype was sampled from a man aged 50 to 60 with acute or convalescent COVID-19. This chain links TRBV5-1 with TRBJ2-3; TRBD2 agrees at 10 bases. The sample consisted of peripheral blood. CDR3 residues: CASSAGTSGTDTQYF. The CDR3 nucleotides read TGCGCCAGCAGCGCCGGGACTAGCGGCACAGATACGCAGTATTTT.